This T cell receptor (beta chain) derives from a study of shared T cell receptors in the human thymus. Trimming at V came to 2 bases and at J to 2 bases, leaving 16 bases not matched to a gene. The CDR3 is made up of 20 amino acids. The germline V gene has CDR1 LGHNA and CDR2 YSLEER. Generated by immunoSEQ multiplex PCR, the TCRdb table keeps only in-frame clones and is missing some. The sample has hundreds of thousands of clones, more than 75% seen once. This same sample was also taken into another study, of human thymus T cells. This second report adds: The donor group consisted of healthy Finnish infants who were having corrective surgery for congenital heart defects. Corrective heart surgery yielded the resections from which the thymus tissue came. Thymic and blood repertoires appeared to display a bias in their usage of V and J genes.

The origin of this receptor is a boy under two years old with a congenital heart defect. The chain is built from TRBV4-3 and TRBJ2-7; 12 bases are a match to TRBD2. The sample was thymocytes. The CDR3 protein is CASSQQTSGSTPWETYEQYF. In DNA form, the CDR3 reads TGCGCCAGCAGCCAACAGACTAGCGGGAGCACCCCATGGGAGACCTACGAGCAGTACTTC.